This section outlines one T cell receptor beta chain sequence together with its context. Original analysis: Amplification of reference gene primers was used by the study to estimate nucleated cell counts. TCRdb's copy holds only in-frame clones and misses some; the assay was immunoSEQ multiplex PCR. V, J and clone size reflect that table, while D and trimming were determined from the DNA. Found here are over 250,000 clones, 83% of them singletons; the top ten hold roughly a tenth. The data are from a study of blood T cell repertoires in COVID-19. Study at large: In each case, the material was cDNA or gDNA derived from T cells, B-cell-depleted T cells, or PBMCs.

The sequence was obtained from a woman between 50 and 59 years old who had recovered from COVID-19. Sequenced input: peripheral blood.

The CDR3 DNA is TGTGCCAGCAGTCTTTACTACAATGAGCAGTTCTTC. This codes for CASSLYYNEQFF. The gene calls are TRBV28 and TRBJ2-1; no clear D gene. Per the germline V gene, CDR1 is MDHEN and CDR2 is SYDVKM. CDR3 length equals 12 residues. V dropped 5 bases and J dropped 3 bases, with 5 bases sitting between them.